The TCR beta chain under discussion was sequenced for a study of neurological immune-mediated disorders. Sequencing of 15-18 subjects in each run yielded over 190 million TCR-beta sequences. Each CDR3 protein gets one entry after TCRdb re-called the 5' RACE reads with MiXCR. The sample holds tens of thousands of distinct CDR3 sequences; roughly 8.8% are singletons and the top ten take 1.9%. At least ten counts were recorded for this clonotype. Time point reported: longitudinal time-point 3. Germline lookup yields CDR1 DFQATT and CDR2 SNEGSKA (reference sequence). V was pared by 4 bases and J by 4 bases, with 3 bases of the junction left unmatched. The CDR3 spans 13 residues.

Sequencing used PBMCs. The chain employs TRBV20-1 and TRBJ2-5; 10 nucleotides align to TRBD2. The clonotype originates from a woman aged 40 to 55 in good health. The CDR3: CSATSSGRETQYF. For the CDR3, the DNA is TGCAGTGCTACATCTAGCGGGAGAGAGACCCAGTACTTC.